This T cell receptor (beta chain) derives from a study of cytomegalovirus exposure and HLA in healthy donors. Findings and caveats of the study: The HLA-A and HLA-B alleles of most subjects were reportedly predicted accurately from TCR beta sequences.

Trimming cost V 2 bases and J 1 base, with 8 bases left between them. CDR3 length: 14 residues. CDR1 KGHSY and CDR2 FQNENV come from the germline V gene. A remark on this clone: Its specificity is unknown.

PCR employed 60 Vbeta and 13 Jbeta primers. Here immunoSEQ multiplex PCR was the method, and the copy in TCRdb shows in-frame clones only, minus some. The sample holds roughly 120,000 clones; approximately 80% are singletons and the top ten take less than 0.25%. This TCR came from a man in his forties or fifties in good health and CMV-seronegative. Sequencing was done on a sample of PBMCs. V and J are TRBV16 and TRBJ1-1; D not certain. The CDR3 DNA reads TGTGCCAGCAGCCAAAGAGTAACGAACACTGAAGCTTTCTTT. It encodes CASSQRVTNTEAFF. Combining the CDR3 with reference TRBV16 and TRBJ1-1 gives the whole variable domain GEEVAQTPKHLVRGEGQKAKLYCAPIKGHSYVFWYQQVLKNEFKFLISFQNENVFDETGMPKERFSAKCLPNSPCSLEIQATKLEDSAVYFCASSQRVTNTEAFFGQGTRLTVV.